The clone carrying this T cell receptor beta chain came up a few times. MiXCR, run by TCRdb on the 5' RACE reads, gives a single entry per CDR3 protein. Here the sample spans hundreds of thousands of distinct CDR3 sequences, over 8.5% being singletons. This entry belongs to a study of identical twins. These data were also filed under a second study, of yellow fever vaccine responses in identical twins.

The clonotype comes from a young woman in good health. The material sequenced was PBMCs.

The CDR3 sequence is CASSLAGYSEQYF. The CDR3 DNA sequence: TGCGCCAGCAGCTTGGCCGGGTATTCCGAGCAGTACTTC. The V gene is TRBV5-1, the J gene TRBJ2-7; no firm D call. V was trimmed by 0 bases and J by 6 bases, leaving 10 bases between them. The CDR3 spans 13 residues. Per the germline V gene, CDR1 is SGHRS and CDR2 is YFSETQ. The whole variable domain, remainder taken from reference TRBV5-1 and TRBJ2-7, is KAGVTQTPRYLIKTRGQQVTLSCSPISGHRSVSWYQQTPGQGLQFLFEYFSETQRNKGNFPGRFSGRQFSNSRSEMNVSTLELGDSALYLCASSLAGYSEQYFGPGTRLTVT.